These 27 T cell receptor beta chains were all obtained from the same sample, sequenced in a study of blood T cell repertoires in COVID-19. This table comes from immunoSEQ multiplex PCR, and its TCRdb copy is limited to in-frame clones, with some not included. The table shows around 100,000 clones, with approximately 90% occurring only once. The sequencing input was peripheral blood. The receptors shown here come from a man aged 50-60 years in a cohort sampled during active COVID-19.

The chain links TRBV6-9 to TRBJ1-2; maybe TRBD1 (6 bases). The CDR3 totals 14 residues. Germline values: CDR1 MNHGY, CDR2 SVAAGI. Trimming took off 6 bases at V and 6 bases at J, with 17 bases between the two ends. This CDR3 is CASSSVAGAHGYTF. The CDR3 DNA sequence: TGTGCCAGCAGCTCGGTGGCGGGGGCGCATGGCTACACCTTC.

J is TRBJ2-3 and V is TRBV9, with 8 bases matching TRBD2. The CDR3 spans 15 residues. Trimming cost V 3 bases and J 1 base; bases outside gene matches: 4. Germline V CDR1 and CDR2: SGDLS, YYNGEE. CDR3 amino acids: CASSERGSRTDTQYF. CDR3 DNA: TGTGCCAGCAGCGAGCGGGGGTCACGCACAGATACGCAGTATTTT.

The V call is TRBV10-1, the J call TRBJ1-1, with D unresolved. V was pared by 6 bases and J by 4 bases, with 21 bases between. This CDR3 spans 16 amino acids. Germline CDR1 and CDR2: WNHNN and SYGVQD (reference sequence). CDR3 loop: CASSMAGPRQRTEAFF. CDR3 sequence (DNA): TGCGCCAGCAGCATGGCAGGTCCCCGTCAACGCACTGAAGCTTTCTTT.

The chain uses TRBV3-1 (or the pseudogene TRBV3-2) and TRBJ1-1; D is possibly TRBD1 (5 bases). The CDR3 runs to 13 residues. Trimming stripped 4 bases from V and 5 bases from J, with 11 bases between. Germline V gene sequence: CDR1 LGHDT, CDR2 YNNKEL (reference sequence). The DNA for the CDR3 is TGTGCCAGCAGCCTTCTTGGGGGGACTGAAGCTTTCTTT. This encodes CASSLLGGTEAFF.

The chain combines TRBV18 with TRBJ1-2, with TRBD1 matching over 7 bases. Germline CDR1 reads KGHSH; CDR2 reads LQKENI. The CDR3 loop spans 14 amino acids. The ends lost 3 bases at V and 5 bases at J; junction bases unmatched: 6. The chain's CDR3 is CASSPSDRQYGYTF. CDR3 in DNA: TGTGCCAGCTCACCGTCGGACAGGCAATATGGCTACACCTTC.

This chain connects TRBV2 to TRBJ1-1; D is undetermined. Trimming pared 6 bases from V and 3 bases from J, leaving 8 bases between. The CDR3 has 12 amino acids. Germline CDR1 reads SNHLY; CDR2 reads FYNNEI. The CDR3 sequence: CASRDFYTEAFF. In DNA form, the CDR3 reads TGTGCCAGCAGGGACTTCTACACTGAAGCTTTCTTT.

The chain employs TRBV6-5 and TRBJ1-1; tentative D call: TRBD1 (5 bases). The CDR3 runs 13 residues. Trimming removed 2 bases at V and 3 bases at J, with 7 bases between. The germline gives CDR1 MNHEY, CDR2 SVGAGI. The CDR3 protein is CASSYGRDTEAFF. The CDR3 DNA reads as TGTGCCAGCAGTTACGGCAGGGACACTGAAGCTTTCTTT.

The chain is built from TRBV2 and TRBJ1-2; the match to TRBD1 covers 8 bases. The CDR3 contains 14 residues. The J segment lost 4 bases and the V segment lost 9 bases, leaving 10 bases of the junction unmatched. Germline V CDR1 and CDR2: SNHLY, FYNNEI. The CDR3 DNA is TGTGCCAGTGAAGAGGACAGGGAAATCTATGGCTACACCTTC. Translated: CASEEDREIYGYTF.

This chain links TRBV7-2 with TRBJ2-7; D unclear. Trimming shortened V by 5 bases and J by 3 bases, and 14 bases separated the two germline ends. In germline, CDR1 is SGHTA, CDR2 FQGNSA. The CDR3 runs 14 residues. CDR3 in DNA: TGTGCCAGCAGCCTACAAAACAGCTACTACGAGCAGTACTTC. It specifies CASSLQNSYYEQYF.

The gene calls are TRBV19 and TRBJ2-2; 7 bases are a match to TRBD2. Germline V gene lookup returns CDR1 LNHDA and CDR2 SQIVND (reference sequence). The V gene end was trimmed by 3 bases and the J gene end by 6 bases; junction bases not matched to a gene: 10. The CDR3 covers 16 residues. CDR3 DNA sequence: TGTGCCAGTAGTATCGGGGGGATCCCCGGGGCCGGGGAGCTGTTTTTT. Encoded protein: CASSIGGIPGAGELFF.

This chain uses TRBV7-9 with TRBJ2-1; D is perhaps TRBD2 (7 bases). V lost 5 bases and J lost 0, with 14 bases in between. In germline, CDR1 is SEHNR, CDR2 FQNEAQ (reference sequence). The CDR3 is 16 residues long. The CDR3 region is CASSRGGANSYNEQFF. The CDR3 DNA reads as TGTGCCAGCAGCCGTGGGGGGGCCAACTCCTACAATGAGCAGTTCTTC.

V and J are TRBV10-3 and TRBJ1-1; D possibly corresponds to TRBD1 (6 bases). This CDR3 has 16 amino acids. Trimming left V 7 bases short and J 1 base short, with 19 bases between. Germline lookup yields CDR1 ENHRY and CDR2 SYGVKD. As DNA, the CDR3 is TGTGCCATCACTCCCAGGGGCGACCGTTCGAACACTGAAGCTTTCTTT. Translating gives CAITPRGDRSNTEAFF.

The CDR3 sequence is CASGLGGGGADTQYF. The CDR3 nucleotides are TGTGCTAGTGGTTTGGGCGGGGGTGGTGCAGATACGCAGTATTTT. The chain couples TRBV12-5 to TRBJ2-3; 7 bases match TRBD2. The V gene end was trimmed by 1 base and the J gene end by 4 bases; junction bases not matched to a gene: 5. The CDR3 sequence is 15 residues long. Germline values: CDR1 LGHNT, CDR2 FRNRAP.

V and J are TRBV5-4 and TRBJ2-7; D is undetermined. Trimming removed 4 bases from V and 1 base from J, with 12 bases in between. The CDR3 sequence is 14 residues long. Germline V gene data show CDR1 as SGHNT and CDR2 as YYREEE (reference sequence). The CDR3 coding sequence is TGTGCCAGCAGCCCGGCCCAGGTATCCTACGAGCAGTACTTC. Translated, it gives CASSPAQVSYEQYF.

The rearrangement uses TRBV6-5 and TRBJ2-2; TRBD1 matches at 7 bases. Trimming took 6 bases from V and 7 from J; bases not matched to a gene: 8. The CDR3 is 14 amino acids. Germline V CDR1 and CDR2: MNHEY, SVGAGI. The CDR3 sequence is CASRQDRVGGELFF. CDR3 nucleotide sequence: TGTGCCAGCAGGCAAGACAGGGTTGGCGGGGAGCTGTTTTTT.

In its sample, this clone was seen once. The chain is built from TRBV5-1 and TRBJ1-1, with D tentatively TRBD1 (6 bases). The germline V gene has CDR1 SGHRS and CDR2 YFSETQ. This CDR3 has 12 residues. V gave up 2 bases and J gave up 5 bases, with 7 bases separating them. The CDR3 sequence is CASSLQGTEAFF. CDR3 bases: TGCGCCAGCAGCTTACAGGGTACTGAAGCTTTCTTT.

The chain has TRBV27 and TRBJ2-2; 8 nucleotides line up with TRBD1. The CDR3 sequence is 14 residues long. The trim removed 3 bases at V and 5 bases at J, leaving 2 bases unmatched. The germline gives CDR1 MNHEY, CDR2 SMNVEV (reference sequence). CDR3 nucleotide sequence: TGTGCCAGCAGTTTTGACAGGGGTACCGGGGAGCTGTTTTTT. Its translation is CASSFDRGTGELFF.

The rearrangement joins TRBV7-2 to TRBJ2-1; D call uncertain. This CDR3 comprises 14 residues. The V gene lost 6 bases and the J gene lost 5 bases, with 14 bases spanning the gap. Germline V gene lookup returns CDR1 SGHTA and CDR2 FQGNSA. CDR3 bases: TGTGCCAGCAGGGCCTTAGGAGTAGACAATGAGCAGTTCTTC. It is translated as CASRALGVDNEQFF.

This sequence joins TRBV6-6 and TRBJ1-5; maybe TRBD1 (6 bases). Germline CDR1 reads MNHNY; CDR2 reads SVGAGI (reference sequence). Deletions cut 2 bases from V and 9 bases from J, with 14 bases between. The CDR3 totals 14 residues. CDR3 nucleotide sequence: TGTGCCAGCAGTTACAAGGGGGGGCCAACGCCCCAGCATTTT. Encoded protein: CASSYKGGPTPQHF.

In its sample, this clone was seen a few times. The genes are TRBV18 and TRBJ2-3; 8 nucleotides match TRBD1. This CDR3 region has 14 residues. Losses at the gene ends were 6 bases for V and 0 bases for J; bases not matched to a gene: 2. The V gene's germline CDR1 is KGHSH and CDR2 LQKENI. CDR3 sequence reads: CASSRGLSTDTQYF. The CDR3 DNA reads TGTGCCAGCTCCAGGGGGCTTAGCACAGATACGCAGTATTTT.

This clone has just a few counts. The J gene is TRBJ2-7, the V gene TRBV7-9, with D possibly matching TRBD1 (6 bases). Trimming stripped 5 bases from V and 0 bases from J, with 17 bases between. Germline V gene lookup returns CDR1 SEHNR and CDR2 FQNEAQ (reference sequence). The CDR3 spans 16 residues. CDR3 in amino acids: CASSGPRDTSSYEQYF. The DNA for the CDR3 is TGTGCCAGCAGCGGACCCCGGGACACTTCCTCCTACGAGCAGTACTTC.

This clone was seen a single time. The rearrangement joins TRBV12-3 or TRBV12-4 to TRBJ2-1; D is possibly TRBD2 (7 bases). Trimming shortened V by 3 bases and J by 10 bases, and 13 bases separated the two germline ends. The CDR3 sequence is 13 residues long. The CDR3 DNA sequence: TGTGCCAGCAGTTTGGGGGGCGGGGGCGAGCAGTTCTTC. Translating gives CASSLGGGGEQFF.

The rearrangement links TRBV23-1 to TRBJ1-6, with TRBD1 matching 9 bases. TRBV23-1 falls under the ORF class, with uncertain function. The length of the CDR3 is 18 residues. V dropped 4 bases and J dropped 0; count of bases not matched to a gene: 7. In DNA, the CDR3 is TGCGCCAGCAGTCCGATAAGGGACAGGGACTCCTATAATTCACCCCTCCACTTT. Translation gives CASSPIRDRDSYNSPLHF.

This clone was detected only once. J is TRBJ1-5 and V is TRBV2; possibly TRBD1 for D (6 bases). The CDR3 is 14 amino acids. The germline V gene encodes CDR1 SNHLY and CDR2 FYNNEI. V was clipped by 3 bases and J by 2 bases, with 8 bases between them. The CDR3 nucleotides read TGTGCCAGCAGTGACAGGGGTGGCAATCAGCCCCAGCATTTT. It codes for CASSDRGGNQPQHF.

The chain uses TRBV21-1 and TRBJ1-5. TRBV21-1 is termed a pseudogene. The CDR3 loop spans 14 amino acids. The CDR3 DNA reads TGTGCCAGCAATCAGAGGAGGGCGCATCAGCCCCAGCATTTT. Its translation is CASNQRRAHQPQHF.

The chain links TRBV5-6 to TRBJ2-3; 8 bases fit TRBD2. CDR3 length: 17 residues. V trimming: 3 bases; J trimming: 2 bases; junction bases outside the gene matches: 11. Germline loops: CDR1 SGHDT, CDR2 YYEEEE. The CDR3 DNA follows: TGTGCCAGCAGCTCCCGATTGCGGGGGGCCTACACAGATACGCAGTATTTT. It yields the protein CASSSRLRGAYTDTQYF.

J is TRBJ1-1 and V is TRBV18; TRBD1 is a possible D gene (5 bases). Germline values: CDR1 KGHSH, CDR2 LQKENI. The CDR3 loop spans 16 amino acids. V was clipped by 0 bases and J by 4 bases, with 15 bases between them. The CDR3 here is CASSPPTAGQSTEAFF. In nucleotides, the CDR3 is TGTGCCAGCTCACCACCGACAGCCGGGCAGTCCACTGAAGCTTTCTTT.